The 5 T cell receptor beta chains presented below share a single source sample, sequenced in a study of shared clonotypes between healthy human individuals. This table comes from immunoSEQ multiplex PCR, and its TCRdb copy is limited to in-frame clones, with some not included. The sample consists of around 2,100,000 clones, over 85% of them appearing once. Naivety among CD8 cells was defined by CD45RO negativity and positive CCR7 selection, thereby excluding terminally differentiated effector memory CD45RA+ cells. Sequenced material: naive CD8+ T cells sorted from blood. The origin of the receptors is a man aged 18 to 29 in good health.

V gene TRBV11-3 combines with J gene TRBJ2-3; D not certain. The CDR3 is made up of 13 amino acids. Germline V lookup: CDR1 SGHNT, CDR2 YENEEA. The V end was cut by 4 bases, the J end by 2 bases, with 7 bases between. The CDR3 reads CASSSGYTDTQYF. CDR3 bases: TGTGCCAGCAGCTCAGGTTACACAGATACGCAGTATTTT.

The rearrangement links TRBV7-9 to TRBJ1-1; D gene uncertain. The CDR3 covers 14 residues. The germline V and J ends were trimmed by 5 bases and 0 bases, with 10 bases remaining between them. CDR1 SEHNR and CDR2 FQNEAQ come from the germline V gene (reference sequence). The CDR3, as DNA: TGTGCCAGCAGCCCGACGGCTATGAACACTGAAGCTTTCTTT. Amino acid sequence: CASSPTAMNTEAFF.

This chain joins TRBV7-8 and TRBJ2-1, with D hard to call. CDR1 is SGHVS and CDR2 is FQNEAQ in the germline V gene. The CDR3 consists of 12 residues. V gave up 5 bases and J gave up 10 bases, with 12 bases separating them. The CDR3 protein is CASSLQAAEQFF. CDR3 in DNA: TGTGCCAGCAGCCTTCAGGCAGCGGAGCAGTTCTTC.

This CDR3 reads CATSRVVPGELFF. The CDR3 nucleotides are TGTGCCACCAGCAGGGTAGTCCCCGGGGAGCTGTTTTTT. This chain links TRBV15 with TRBJ2-2; D unresolved. From germline, CDR1 is LNHNV and CDR2 YYDKDF (reference sequence). CDR3 length: 13 amino acids. Trimming cost V 3 bases and J 6 bases, with 8 bases left between them.

The chain recombines TRBV4-3 with TRBJ1-2, with 7 nucleotides matching TRBD1. The germline CDR1 and CDR2 sequences are LGHNA and YSLEER. Trimming at V came to 0 bases and at J to 8 bases, leaving 9 bases not matched to a gene. CDR3 size: 15 residues. CDR3 region: CASSQDLLTGLGYTF. In nucleotides, the CDR3 is TGCGCCAGCAGCCAAGATCTTTTGACAGGGCTCGGCTACACCTTC.